These T cell receptor beta chains were read from a single sample in a study of CD8+CD57+ T cells in acquired aplastic anemia. TCRdb processed the reads anew with MiXCR; each CDR3 protein has one entry. Here the sample spans hundreds of thousands of distinct CDR3 sequences, around 68% being singletons. The sample taken for sequencing was sorted CD4+, CD8+, or CD8+CD57+ T cells (not recorded which) from PBMCs. These receptors all come from a human donor in good health, serving as a control. Both conserved end residues are part of each CDR3. The D gene is left open where the match is weak. The listing skips clone size in some rows; elsewhere it reads once, few, many or a size class.

len	v_gene	d_gene	abundance	j_gene	CDR3aa	CDR3nt
13	TRBV5-1	NA	NA	TRBJ1-1	CASGLAMRAEAFF	TGTGCCAGCGGCTTAGCGATGAGGGCTGAAGCTTTCTTT
15	TRBV7-2	TRBD1	NA	TRBJ1-4	CASSLPVGQDAEGFF	TGTGCCAGCAGCTTACCCGTGGGACAGGATGCAGAAGGTTTTTTT
15	TRBV15	TRBD1	few	TRBJ2-5	CATSRVGTVQETQYF	TGTGCCACCAGCAGAGTAGGGACAGTCCAAGAGACCCAGTACTTC
15	TRBV12-3/TRBV12-4	NA	few	TRBJ2-1	CASSLVGQGGNEQFF	TGTGCCAGCAGTTTAGTTGGACAGGGAGGGAATGAGCAGTTCTTC
15	TRBV2	NA	NA	TRBJ2-7	CASSFAGQSSSVQYF	TGTGCCAGCAGCTTTGCGGGACAGAGCTCATCCGTGCAGTACTTC
15	TRBV12-3/TRBV12-4	NA	NA	TRBJ2-1	CASSGEGRIYNEQFF	TGTGCCAGCAGTGGAGAGGGACGGATCTACAATGAGCAGTTCTTC
15	TRBV12-3/TRBV12-4	NA	many	TRBJ2-1	CASSPLGTVYNEQFF	TGTGCCAGCAGCCCACTTGGGACCGTCTACAATGAGCAGTTCTTC
12	TRBV2	NA	NA	TRBJ2-5	CAISSRLLTEAF	TGTGCCATCAGCTCCCGGCTATTAACTGAAGCCTTC
14	TRBV20-1	TRBD1	NA	TRBJ1-2	CSAARTGGANSYTF	TGCAGTGCTGCCAGGACAGGGGGGGCAAATAGCTACACCTTC
14	TRBV7-9	NA	NA	TRBJ1-1	CASSPRGPVSEAFF	TGTGCCAGCAGCCCCCGAGGTCCTGTCTCCGAAGCTTTCTTT
14	TRBV4-3	NA	many	TRBJ1-2	CASSQTVTNYGYTF	TGCGCCAGCAGCCAGACAGTTACTAACTATGGCTACACCTTC
14	TRBV12-3/TRBV12-4	TRBD1	NA	TRBJ1-5	CASSATGDNQPQHF	TGTGCCAGCAGTGCGACAGGGGACAATCAGCCCCAGCACTTT
11	TRBV20-1	NA	NA	TRBJ2-1	CSAPGQREQFF	TGCAGTGCCCCCGGGCAAAGAGAGCAGTTCTTC
14	TRBV12-3/TRBV12-4	NA	NA	TRBJ2-6	CASNTQGVANVLTF	TGTGCCAGCAACACCCAGGGAGTGGCCAACGTCCTGACTTTC
15	TRBV11-2	NA	many	TRBJ2-7	CASEPRDGFSYEQYF	TGTGCCAGCGAACCCCGGGACGGTTTTTCCTACGAGCAGTACTTC
13	TRBV9	NA	NA	TRBJ2-1	CASRELSINKEFF	TGTGCCAGCAGGGAGTTGAGTATCAATAAGGAGTTCTTC
12	TRBV5-1	NA	NA	TRBJ2-7	CASSLVVTSPYF	TGCGCCAGCAGCTTGGTGGTCACGTCGCCGTACTTC
13	TRBV5-1	TRBD1	many	TRBJ1-1	CASSLIGGAEAFF	TGCGCCAGCAGCTTGATAGGGGGCGCTGAAGCTTTCTTT
16	TRBV7-2	NA	NA	TRBJ1-6	CASSLVGESYNALLHF	TGCGCCAGCAGCTTGGTGGGGGAATCCTATAATGCACTCCTCCACTTT
14	TRBV11-2	NA	many	TRBJ2-1	CASSLTRVTSEQFF	TGTGCCAGCAGCCTTACGCGGGTTACGAGTGAGCAGTTCTTC
17	TRBV10-1	TRBD2	NA	TRBJ2-3	CASSGDSLAGDPDTQYF	TGCGCCAGCAGTGGGGACTCGTTAGCGGGAGATCCAGATACGCAGTATTTT
15	TRBV11-2	NA	NA	TRBJ1-1	CAISSRGEKDTEAFF	TGTGCCATCAGTTCAAGAGGGGAGAAGGACACTGAAGCTTTCTTT
16	TRBV9	TRBD1	NA	TRBJ2-3	CASSVHDNDRVGSQYF	TGTGCCAGCAGCGTACACGATAATGACAGGGTAGGCTCGCAGTATTTT
17	TRBV6-4	TRBD1	once	TRBJ2-6	CAKRWDREGSGANVLTF	TGTGCCAAACGGTGGGACAGGGAAGGCTCTGGGGCCAACGTCCTGACTTTC
17	TRBV7-8	TRBD2	many	TRBJ2-7	CASSLAGLAGGIREQYF	TGTGCCAGCAGCTTAGCGGGACTAGCGGGGGGGATAAGGGAGCAGTACTTC
14	TRBV7-9	NA	NA	TRBJ2-3	CASSLVGGRDTQYF	TGTGCCAGCAGCTTAGTAGGTGGGAGGGATACGCAGTATTTT
13	TRBV2	NA	NA	TRBJ2-7	CASTRRVSDEQYF	TGTGCCAGCACCAGACGAGTATCAGACGAGCAGTACTTC
15	TRBV15	TRBD1	NA	TRBJ2-7	CATRGETGGLSEQYF	TGTGCCACCAGAGGGGAGACAGGGGGCCTTAGCGAGCAGTACTTC
13	TRBV10-3	NA	NA	TRBJ2-2	CAVSYVQTGELYF	TGTGCCGTGAGTTATGTACAGACCGGGGAGCTGTATTTT
13	TRBV5-6	NA	many	TRBJ1-2	CASSYGNNYGYTF	TGTGCCAGCAGTTACGGGAATAACTATGGCTACACCTTC
13	TRBV10-3	NA	NA	TRBJ1-1	CAINEGVNTEAFF	TGTGCCATCAATGAAGGGGTCAACACTGAAGCTTTCTTT
15	TRBV12-5	NA	many	TRBJ1-1	CASGLLVRGDTEAFF	TGTGCTAGTGGTTTGTTGGTCAGGGGAGACACTGAAGCTTTCTTT
11	TRBV29-1	NA	NA	TRBJ2-5	CSVKEVGTQHF	TGCAGCGTTAAAGAGGTGGGGACCCAGCACTTC
17	TRBV7-2	NA	once	TRBJ2-6	CASSLAGSVYGANVLTF	TGTGCCAGCAGCTTAGCGGGCAGCGTCTATGGGGCCAACGTCCTGACTTTC
15	TRBV19	TRBD1	NA	TRBJ2-1	CASSMPGQKYNEQFF	TGTGCCAGTAGTATGCCGGGACAGAAATACAATGAGCAGTTCTTC
12	TRBV7-2	NA	NA	TRBJ2-5	CASSFGTPGCTF	TGTGCCAGCAGCTTTGGGACGCCTGGCTGCACCTTC
13	TRBV20-1	NA	NA	TRBJ1-2	CSARLSGDGSYTF	TGCAGTGCTAGGTTATCGGGGGATGGGAGCTACACCTTC
14	TRBV12-3/TRBV12-4	NA	once	TRBJ2-2	CASSGALRTGELFF	TGTGCCAGCAGTGGCGCCCTAAGGACCGGGGAGCTGTTTTTT
15	TRBV9	TRBD2	NA	TRBJ2-3	CASSLGTSGYTDKYF	TGTGCCAGCAGCCTAGGGACTAGCGGGTACACAGATAAGTATTTT
16	TRBV18	TRBD2	many	TRBJ2-3	CASSWAGGKTRDTQYF	TGTGCCAGCTCATGGGCGGGGGGAAAGACACGAGATACGCAGTATTTT
14	TRBV30	NA	many	TRBJ2-7	CAWSQGGNSYEQYF	TGTGCCTGGAGTCAAGGCGGGAACTCCTACGAGCAGTACTTC
14	TRBV11-2	NA	many	TRBJ1-2	CASSLDTVSYGYTF	TGTGCCAGCAGCTTAGACACTGTAAGCTATGGCTACACCTTC
15	TRBV7-2	TRBD2	NA	TRBJ2-4	CASSTNAGGSNIQYF	TGTGCCAGCAGCACAAACGCGGGGGGTTCAAACATTCAGTACTTC
13	TRBV2	NA	NA	TRBJ1-1	CASILDVSREALF	TGTGCCAGCATCTTGGACGTGAGCAGAGAAGCTTTGTTT
16	TRBV9	TRBD1	many	TRBJ1-1	CASSGGDRGRRTEAFF	TGTGCCAGCAGCGGGGGGGACAGGGGGCGTCGTACTGAAGCTTTCTTT
14	TRBV20-1	NA	NA	TRBJ2-7	CSAAYPNTEAEQYF	TGCAGTGCTGCGTATCCCAACACTGAAGCCGAGCAGTACTTC
13	TRBV6-6	NA	many	TRBJ1-5	CASSKGYNQPQHF	TGTGCCAGCAGTAAGGGTTACAATCAGCCCCAGCATTTT
16	TRBV5-1	NA	NA	TRBJ1-1	CASSQVGCDLNTEAFF	TGCGCCAGCAGCCAAGTGGGCTGTGACTTAAACACTGAAGCTTTCTTT
12	TRBV10-2	NA	NA	TRBJ2-7	CASKVGSYEQYF	TGCGCCAGCAAGGTGGGCTCCTACGAGCAGTACTTC
15	TRBV28	TRBD1	few	TRBJ1-6	CASSAHGQGDSPLHF	TGTGCCAGCAGTGCTCACGGACAGGGAGATTCACCCCTCCACTTT
13	TRBV12-3/TRBV12-4	TRBD1	NA	TRBJ2-1	CATLPKQGNERFF	TGTGCCACTCTCCCCAAACAGGGGAATGAGCGGTTCTTC